This T cell receptor beta chain was obtained from a study of lymphopenia after photon versus proton radiotherapy. This CDR3 has 19 residues. CDR1 and CDR2 (germline): SNHLY, FYNNEI. The V gene end was trimmed by 7 bases and the J gene end by 1 base; junction bases not matched to a gene: 13. Study results and caveats: After lymphocyte nadir, photon-treated repertoires showed oligoclonal expansion, especially CD8+ Temra. Survival link was tested only in deceased patients; proton benefit remains a possibility. A bigger post-nadir fall in TCR diversity correlated inversely with survival time in deceased patients. Photon-treated patients lost naive T cells and TCR diversity; proton-treated stayed stable.

The table came from immunoSEQ multiplex PCR; TCRdb's copy has only in-frame clones and leaves some out. The sample consists of tens of thousands of clones, roughly 80% of them appearing once. On this clone itself: What it binds is not known.

The sequenced sample was peripheral blood, obtained from a patient treated with proton-based radiotherapy. The V gene is TRBV2, the J gene TRBJ2-3, with 14 bases lining up with TRBD2. The origin of this receptor is a man aged 60-69 years with pancreatic cancer. CDR3 loop: CASKAGTSGRRLGTDTQYF. The DNA of the CDR3 is TGTGCCAGCAAAGCCGGGACTAGCGGGAGAAGGTTGGGCACAGATACGCAGTATTTT.